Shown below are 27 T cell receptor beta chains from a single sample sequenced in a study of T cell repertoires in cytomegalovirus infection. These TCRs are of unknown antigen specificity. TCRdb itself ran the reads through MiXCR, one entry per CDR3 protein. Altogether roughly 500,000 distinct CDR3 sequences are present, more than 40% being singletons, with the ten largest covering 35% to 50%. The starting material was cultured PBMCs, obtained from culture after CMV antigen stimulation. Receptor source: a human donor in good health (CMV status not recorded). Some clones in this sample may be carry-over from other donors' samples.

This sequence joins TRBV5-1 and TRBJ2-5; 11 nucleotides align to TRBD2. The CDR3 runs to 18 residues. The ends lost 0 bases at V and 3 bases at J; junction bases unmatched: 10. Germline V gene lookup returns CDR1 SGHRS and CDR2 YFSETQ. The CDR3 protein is CASSLADQPGLAEETQYF. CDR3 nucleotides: TGCGCCAGCAGCTTGGCCGATCAACCGGGACTAGCGGAAGAGACCCAGTACTTC.

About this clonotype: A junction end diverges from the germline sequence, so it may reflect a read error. The chain's CDR3 is CASSYPGGERFF. The DNA for the CDR3 is TGTGCCAGCAGTTACCCCGGGGGTGAGCGGTTCTTC. The V call is TRBV6-8, the J call TRBJ2-1; D is perhaps TRBD2 (6 bases). The germline V gene encodes CDR1 MNHGY and CDR2 SAAAGT. The CDR3 sequence is 12 residues long.

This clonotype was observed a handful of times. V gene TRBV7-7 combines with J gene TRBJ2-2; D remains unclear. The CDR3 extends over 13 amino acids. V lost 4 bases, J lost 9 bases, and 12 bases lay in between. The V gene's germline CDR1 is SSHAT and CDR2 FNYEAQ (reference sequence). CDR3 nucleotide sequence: TGTGCCAGCAGCTCCCAACTGTCCCGGGAGCTGTTTTTT. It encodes CASSSQLSRELFF.

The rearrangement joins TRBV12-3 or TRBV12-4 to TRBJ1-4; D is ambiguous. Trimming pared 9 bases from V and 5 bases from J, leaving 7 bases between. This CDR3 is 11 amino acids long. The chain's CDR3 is CASLSNEKLFF. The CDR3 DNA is TGTGCCAGTCTATCGAATGAAAAACTGTTTTTT.

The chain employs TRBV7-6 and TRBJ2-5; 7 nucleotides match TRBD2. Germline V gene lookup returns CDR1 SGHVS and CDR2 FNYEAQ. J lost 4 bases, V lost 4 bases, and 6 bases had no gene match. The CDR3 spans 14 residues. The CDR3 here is CASSSWGGGETQYF. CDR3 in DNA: TGTGCCAGCAGCTCCTGGGGCGGGGGAGAGACCCAGTACTTC. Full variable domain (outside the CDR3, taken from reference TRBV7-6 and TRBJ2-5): GAGVSQSPRYKVTKRGQDVALRCDPISGHVSLYWYRQALGQGPEFLTYFNYEAQQDKSGLPNDRFSAERPEGSISTLTIQRTEQRDSAMYRCASSSWGGGETQYFGPGTRLLVL.

The CDR3 nucleotides read TGTGCCAGCAGCAGGAGTGGACAGAACTACGAGCAGTACTTC. Encoded protein: CASSRSGQNYEQYF. The chain carries TRBV7-6 and TRBJ2-7; TRBD1 is a possible D gene (6 bases). CDR1 SGHVS and CDR2 FNYEAQ come from the germline V gene. The V end lost 5 bases, the J end lost 3 bases, and 14 bases lay between the germline ends. There are 14 residues in the CDR3.

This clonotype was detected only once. CDR3 sequence reads: CASSSLRASLETQYF. The CDR3 nucleotides read TGTGCCAGCAGCTCCCTGAGGGCTAGTTTGGAGACCCAGTACTTC. V and J are TRBV7-3 and TRBJ2-5, with D maybe TRBD2 (5 bases). The V gene lost 4 bases and the J gene lost 5 bases, with 17 bases spanning the gap. The CDR3 runs to 15 residues. Germline loops: CDR1 SGHTA, CDR2 FQGTGA.

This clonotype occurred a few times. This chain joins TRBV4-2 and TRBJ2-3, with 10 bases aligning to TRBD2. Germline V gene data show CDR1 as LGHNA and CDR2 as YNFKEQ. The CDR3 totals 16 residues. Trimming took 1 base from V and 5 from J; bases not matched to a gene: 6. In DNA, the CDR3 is TGTGCCAGCAGCCAAGCGGCTAGCGGGAGAGGAGATACGCAGTATTTT. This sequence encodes CASSQAASGRGDTQYF.

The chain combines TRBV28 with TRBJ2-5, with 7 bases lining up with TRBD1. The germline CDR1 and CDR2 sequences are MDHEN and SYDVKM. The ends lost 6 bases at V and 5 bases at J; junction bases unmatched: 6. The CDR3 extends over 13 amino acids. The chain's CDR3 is CASRRTQGETQYF. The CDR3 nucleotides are TGTGCCAGCAGGCGCACACAGGGGGAGACCCAGTACTTC.

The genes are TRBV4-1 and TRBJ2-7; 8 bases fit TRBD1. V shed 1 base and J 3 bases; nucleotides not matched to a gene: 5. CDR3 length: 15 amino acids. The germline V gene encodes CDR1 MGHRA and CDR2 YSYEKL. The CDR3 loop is CASSQGETGVYEQYF. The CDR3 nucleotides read TGCGCCAGCAGCCAAGGGGAGACAGGGGTCTACGAGCAGTACTTC.

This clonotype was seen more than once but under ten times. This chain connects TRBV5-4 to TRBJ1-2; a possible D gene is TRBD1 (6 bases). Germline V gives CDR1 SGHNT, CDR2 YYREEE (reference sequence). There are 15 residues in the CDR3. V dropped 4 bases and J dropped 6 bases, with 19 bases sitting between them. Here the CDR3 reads CASSPLTGLEDGYTF. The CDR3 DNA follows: TGTGCCAGCAGCCCGCTGACAGGACTAGAGGATGGCTACACCTTC.

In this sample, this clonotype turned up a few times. The CDR3 DNA is TGTGCCAGCAGCTCCCCGCGGGGGTCCGGGGAGCTGTTTTTT. Its translation: CASSSPRGSGELFF. The chain carries TRBV11-2 and TRBJ2-2; 7 bases align to TRBD2. V lost 4 bases, J lost 6 bases, and 5 bases stayed unmatched. The CDR3 is made up of 14 amino acids. In germline, CDR1 is SGHAT, CDR2 FQNNGV. The full variable domain, completed using reference TRBV11-2 and TRBJ2-2, is EAGVAQSPRYKIIEKRQSVAFWCNPISGHATLYWYQQILGQGPKLLIQFQNNGVVDDSQLPKDRFSAERLKGVDSTLKIQPAKLEDSAVYLCASSSPRGSGELFFGEGSRLTVL.

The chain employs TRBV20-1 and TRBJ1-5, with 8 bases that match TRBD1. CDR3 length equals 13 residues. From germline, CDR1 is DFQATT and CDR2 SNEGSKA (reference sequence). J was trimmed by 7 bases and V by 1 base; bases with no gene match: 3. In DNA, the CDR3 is TGCAGTGCTAGAGCAGGGGGCAGGCAGCCCCAGCATTTT. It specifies CSARAGGRQPQHF.

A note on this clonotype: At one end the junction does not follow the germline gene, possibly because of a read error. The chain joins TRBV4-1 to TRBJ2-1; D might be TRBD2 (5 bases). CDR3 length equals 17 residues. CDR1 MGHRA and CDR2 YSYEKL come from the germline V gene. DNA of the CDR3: TGTGCCAGCAGCCAAGATCGAGGGAGTACTCTCTACAATGAGCAGTTCTTC. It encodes CASSQDRGSTLYNEQFF.

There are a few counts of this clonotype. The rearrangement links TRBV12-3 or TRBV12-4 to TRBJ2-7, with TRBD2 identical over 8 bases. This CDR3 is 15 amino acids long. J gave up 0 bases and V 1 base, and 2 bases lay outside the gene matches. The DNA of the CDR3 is TGTGCCAGCAGTTTAGGGGCGGGGGGCTCCTACGAGCAGTACTTC. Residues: CASSLGAGGSYEQYF.

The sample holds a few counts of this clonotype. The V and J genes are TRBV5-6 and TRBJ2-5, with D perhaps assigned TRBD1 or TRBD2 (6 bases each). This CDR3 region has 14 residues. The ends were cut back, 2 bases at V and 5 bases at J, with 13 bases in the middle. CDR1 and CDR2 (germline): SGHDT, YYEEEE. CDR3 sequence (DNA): TGTGCCAGCAGCTTTGCAGGGGCGGGGGAGACCCAGTACTTC. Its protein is CASSFAGAGETQYF.

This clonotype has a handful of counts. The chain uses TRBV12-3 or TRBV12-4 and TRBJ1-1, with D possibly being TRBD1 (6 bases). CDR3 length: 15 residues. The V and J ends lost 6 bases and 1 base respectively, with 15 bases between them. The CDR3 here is CASRRAGTSNTEAFF. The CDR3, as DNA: TGTGCCAGCAGAAGGGCGGGGACATCGAACACTGAAGCTTTCTTT.

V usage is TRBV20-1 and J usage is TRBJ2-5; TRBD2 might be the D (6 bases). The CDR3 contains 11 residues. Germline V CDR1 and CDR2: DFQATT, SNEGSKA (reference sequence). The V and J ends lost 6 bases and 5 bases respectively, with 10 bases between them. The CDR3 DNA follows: TGCAGTGCCTGGGGGGTGGAGACCCAGTACTTC. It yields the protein CSAWGVETQYF.

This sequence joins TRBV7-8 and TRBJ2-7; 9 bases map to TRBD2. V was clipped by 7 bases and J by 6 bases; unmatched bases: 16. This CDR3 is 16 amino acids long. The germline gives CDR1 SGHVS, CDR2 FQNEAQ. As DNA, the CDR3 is TGTGCCAGCACCGTAGCTCGGCTCCCGCGGGAGGGCGAGCAGTACTTC. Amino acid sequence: CASTVARLPREGEQYF.

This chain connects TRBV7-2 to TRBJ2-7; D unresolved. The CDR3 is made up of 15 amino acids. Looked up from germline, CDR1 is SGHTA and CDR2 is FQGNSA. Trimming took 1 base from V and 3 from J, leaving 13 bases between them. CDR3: CASSLGGDFGYEQYF. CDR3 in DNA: TGTGCCAGCAGCTTAGGTGGGGATTTTGGCTACGAGCAGTACTTC.

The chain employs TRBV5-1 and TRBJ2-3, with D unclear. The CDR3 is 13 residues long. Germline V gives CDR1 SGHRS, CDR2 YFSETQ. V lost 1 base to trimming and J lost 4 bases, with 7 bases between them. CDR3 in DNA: TGCGCCAGCAGCTTGCAGCAGGCAGATACGCAGTATTTT. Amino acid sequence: CASSLQQADTQYF.

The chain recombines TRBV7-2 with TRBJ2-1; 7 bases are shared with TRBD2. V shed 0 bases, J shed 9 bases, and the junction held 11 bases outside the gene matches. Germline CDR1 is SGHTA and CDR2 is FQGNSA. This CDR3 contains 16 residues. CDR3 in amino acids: CASSLAPSGVGGEQFF. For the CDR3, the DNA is TGTGCCAGCAGCTTAGCCCCTAGCGGCGTGGGGGGTGAGCAGTTCTTC.

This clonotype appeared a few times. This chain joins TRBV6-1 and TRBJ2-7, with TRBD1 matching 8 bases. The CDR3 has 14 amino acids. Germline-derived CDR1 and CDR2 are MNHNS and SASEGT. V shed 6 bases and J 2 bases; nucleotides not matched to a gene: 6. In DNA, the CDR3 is TGTGCCAGCAGGATGACAGGGGCCACCTACGAGCAGTACTTC. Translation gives CASRMTGATYEQYF.

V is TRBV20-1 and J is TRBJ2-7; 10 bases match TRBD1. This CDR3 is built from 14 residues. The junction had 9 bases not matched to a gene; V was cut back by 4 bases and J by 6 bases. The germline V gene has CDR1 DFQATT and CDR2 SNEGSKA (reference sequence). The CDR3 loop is CSAKAGTGASEQYF. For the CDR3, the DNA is TGCAGTGCTAAAGCCGGGACAGGGGCCAGCGAGCAGTACTTC.

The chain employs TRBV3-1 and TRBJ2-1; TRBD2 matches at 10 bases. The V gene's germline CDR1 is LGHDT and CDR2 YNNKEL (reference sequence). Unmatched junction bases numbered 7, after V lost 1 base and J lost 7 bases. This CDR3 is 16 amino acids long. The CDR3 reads CASSQVWASGSNEQFF. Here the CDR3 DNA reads TGTGCCAGCAGCCAAGTTTGGGCTAGCGGGAGTAATGAGCAGTTCTTC.

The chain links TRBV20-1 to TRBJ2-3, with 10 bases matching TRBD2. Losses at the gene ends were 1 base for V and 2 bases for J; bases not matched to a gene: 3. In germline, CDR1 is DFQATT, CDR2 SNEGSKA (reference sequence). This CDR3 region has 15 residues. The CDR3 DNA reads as TGCAGTGCTAGAGTACTAGCGGGGAACACAGATACGCAGTATTTT. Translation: CSARVLAGNTDTQYF.

The CDR3 nucleotides are TGTGCCAGCAGTCGGGATGAAATGAACACTGAAGCTTTCTTT. This encodes CASSRDEMNTEAFF. The chain employs TRBV2 and TRBJ1-1; no clear D. CDR1 and CDR2 (germline): SNHLY, FYNNEI. The V and J ends lost 5 bases and 0 bases respectively, with 10 bases between them. CDR3 length: 14 residues.